Listed here are 20 T cell receptor beta chains from one sample, sequenced in a study of blood T cell repertoires in COVID-19. Only in-frame clones appear in the TCRdb table, and some are missing; sequencing was by immunoSEQ multiplex PCR. The sample yields approximately 260,000 clones, about 87% seen once. Material: peripheral blood. Receptor source: a human donor in a cohort sampled during active COVID-19.

V gene TRBV5-1 combines with J gene TRBJ2-1, with TRBD2 identical over 13 bases. J lost 8 bases, V lost 3 bases, and 8 bases had no gene match. The CDR3 is made up of 16 amino acids. Looked up from germline, CDR1 is SGHRS and CDR2 is YFSETQ. Here the CDR3 reads CASSSVWTSGSYEQFF. In DNA, the CDR3 is TGCGCCAGCAGCTCGGTCTGGACTAGCGGGAGCTATGAGCAGTTCTTC.

V gene TRBV5-4 combines with J gene TRBJ1-1; D may be TRBD1 (5 bases). The CDR3 covers 15 residues. The germline V gene encodes CDR1 SGHNT and CDR2 YYREEE (reference sequence). V dropped 1 base and J dropped 1 base, with 11 bases sitting between them. This CDR3 is CASSLWTHGNTEAFF. For the CDR3, the DNA is TGTGCCAGCAGCTTGTGGACACATGGGAACACTGAAGCTTTCTTT.

The rearrangement joins TRBV2 to TRBJ2-4; TRBD2 matches 7 bases. The germline V gene has CDR1 SNHLY and CDR2 FYNNEI. CDR3 size: 15 residues. V lost 4 bases and J lost 5; bases outside the gene matches: 8. The CDR3 DNA is TGTGCCAGCAGTGGGGATACGGGGGGACAAAACATTCAGTACTTC. Protein product: CASSGDTGGQNIQYF.

This clone has only one observation. This rearrangement joins TRBV28 to TRBJ2-7, with TRBD1 identical over 8 bases. Per germline, CDR1 MDHEN and CDR2 SYDVKM. This CDR3 is 15 amino acids long. J gave up 7 bases and V 2 bases, and 10 bases lay outside the gene matches. The CDR3 sequence: CASSLDRGSPFEQYF. CDR3 DNA sequence: TGTGCCAGCAGTTTAGACAGGGGTTCGCCGTTTGAGCAGTACTTC.

This chain links TRBV5-4 with TRBJ1-5; D not certain. Trimming cost V 4 bases and J 2 bases, with 7 bases left between them. Germline-derived CDR1 and CDR2 are SGHNT and YYREEE (reference sequence). There are 13 residues in the CDR3. The CDR3 loop reads CASSAEGNQPQHF. CDR3 coding DNA: TGTGCCAGCAGCGCGGAGGGCAATCAGCCCCAGCATTTT.

The genes are TRBV7-2 and TRBJ2-7, with 12 bases that match TRBD2. Per germline, CDR1 SGHTA and CDR2 FQGNSA. J was trimmed by 2 bases and V by 2 bases; bases with no gene match: 7. The CDR3 runs to 17 residues. CDR3 bases: TGTGCCAGCAGCTTAACCGGACTAGCGGGGCCGGCCTACGAGCAGTACTTC. It translates to CASSLTGLAGPAYEQYF.

V is TRBV2 and J is TRBJ2-3; D is possibly TRBD2 (5 bases). This CDR3 has 14 amino acids. The V end lost 0 bases, the J end lost 3 bases, and 7 bases lay between the germline ends. The germline CDR1 and CDR2 sequences are SNHLY and FYNNEI. CDR3 protein: CASSEARVTDTQYF. The DNA of the CDR3 is TGTGCCAGCAGTGAAGCGCGGGTTACAGATACGCAGTATTTT.

The count of this clone is one. The rearrangement links TRBV7-9 to TRBJ2-1; 7 bases are shared with TRBD2. The CDR3 is 15 residues long. Germline assignment: CDR1 SEHNR and CDR2 FQNEAQ (reference sequence). The V and J ends lost 1 base and 9 bases, in that order; junction bases with no gene match: 9. The CDR3 loop is CASSLVGAGVIEQFF. CDR3 DNA: TGTGCCAGCAGCTTAGTCGGTGCGGGAGTCATTGAGCAGTTCTTC.

The J gene is TRBJ2-3, the V gene TRBV19; weak D call: TRBD2 (5 bases). There are 14 residues in the CDR3. V lost 5 bases to trimming and J lost 1 base, with 10 bases between them. CDR1 and CDR2 from the germline V gene are LNHDA and SQIVND (reference sequence). DNA of the CDR3: TGTGCCAGTAGTCACGGGGTGGGCACAGATACGCAGTATTTT. It encodes CASSHGVGTDTQYF.

CDR3 loop: CASSPRQGTSDTEAFF. Here the CDR3 DNA reads TGTGCCAGCAGCCCCCGACAGGGTACGTCTGACACTGAAGCTTTCTTT. This chain joins TRBV7-2 and TRBJ1-1, with 7 bases matching TRBD1. The CDR3 extends over 16 amino acids. V was pared by 5 bases and J by 3 bases, with 12 bases of the junction left unmatched. Germline V CDR1 and CDR2: SGHTA, FQGNSA.

This rearrangement joins TRBV5-1 to TRBJ2-5, with a possible D match to TRBD2 (5 bases). Trimming took 4 bases from V and 4 from J, leaving 17 bases between them. CDR1 SGHRS and CDR2 YFSETQ come from the germline V gene. There are 15 residues in the CDR3. DNA for the CDR3: TGCGCCAGCAGCCCGCGGGTGGGCTTAGGAGAGACCCAGTACTTC. Translating it yields CASSPRVGLGETQYF.

The genes are TRBV4-3 and TRBJ2-2; possibly TRBD2 for D (5 bases). V was shortened by 0 bases and J by 5 bases, with 13 bases between the two germline ends. This CDR3 contains 16 residues. The germline V gene encodes CDR1 LGHNA and CDR2 YSLEER. In nucleotides, the CDR3 is TGCGCCAGCAGCCAAGATTACAAGGGAGAAACCGGGGAGCTGTTTTTT. It codes for CASSQDYKGETGELFF.

The chain is built from TRBV18 and TRBJ2-3, with 7 bases matching TRBD1. Germline V lookup: CDR1 KGHSH, CDR2 LQKENI. CDR3 size: 14 residues. V was clipped by 3 bases and J by 2 bases; unmatched bases: 2. CDR3 nucleotides: TGTGCCAGCTCACCGGGACAGCTCACAGATACGCAGTATTTT. Residues: CASSPGQLTDTQYF. Together with reference TRBV18 and TRBJ2-3, the CDR3 gives the full variable domain: NAGVMQNPRHLVRRRGQEARLRCSPMKGHSHVYWYRQLPEEGLKFMVYLQKENIIDESGMPKERFSAEFPKEGPSILRIQQVVRGDSAAYFCASSPGQLTDTQYFGPGTRLTVL.

The chain employs TRBV5-1 and TRBJ2-5, with 11 bases lining up with TRBD2. Germline V gene sequence: CDR1 SGHRS, CDR2 YFSETQ. J was trimmed by 2 bases and V by 5 bases; bases with no gene match: 11. The CDR3 loop spans 17 amino acids. CDR3 sequence: CASRSSIAGGPQETQYF. In DNA, the CDR3 is TGCGCCAGCAGATCCTCCATAGCGGGGGGGCCTCAAGAGACCCAGTACTTC. Full variable domain (remainder filled in from reference TRBV5-1 and TRBJ2-5): KAGVTQTPRYLIKTRGQQVTLSCSPISGHRSVSWYQQTPGQGLQFLFEYFSETQRNKGNFPGRFSGRQFSNSRSEMNVSTLELGDSALYLCASRSSIAGGPQETQYFGPGTRLLVL.

The chain has TRBV18 and TRBJ1-1, with D perhaps TRBD1 (5 bases). Germline V gene lookup returns CDR1 KGHSH and CDR2 LQKENI. CDR3 length equals 13 residues. The germline V and J ends were trimmed by 0 bases and 11 bases, with 13 bases remaining between them. CDR3 in amino acids: CASSPPIQTEAFF. In DNA form, the CDR3 reads TGTGCCAGCTCACCACCGATCCAGACAGAGGCTTTCTTT.

This clone turned up a few times. This chain connects TRBV10-1 to TRBJ1-1; TRBD1 matches at 12 bases. Germline V gene lookup returns CDR1 WNHNN and CDR2 SYGVQD (reference sequence). Trimming at V came to 7 bases and at J to 5 bases, leaving 8 bases not matched to a gene. This CDR3 has 15 amino acids. The CDR3 protein is CASKSGTGGLTEAFF. CDR3 coding DNA: TGCGCCAGCAAGTCCGGGACAGGGGGCTTGACTGAAGCTTTCTTT.

This chain uses TRBV24-1 with TRBJ2-2; D possibly corresponds to TRBD1 (5 bases). Per germline, CDR1 KGHDR and CDR2 SFDVKD. CDR3 length: 13 residues. Trimming shortened V by 3 bases and J by 7 bases, and 8 bases separated the two germline ends. CDR3 sequence (DNA): TGTGCCACCAGTGATCCAGGGAACGGGGAGCTGTTTTTT. It codes for CATSDPGNGELFF.

This clone appeared once. This chain joins TRBV28 and TRBJ1-2; D uncertain. The CDR3 spans 15 residues. Germline CDR1 and CDR2: MDHEN and SYDVKM. The germline V and J ends were trimmed by 1 base and 4 bases, with 13 bases remaining between them. CDR3 in DNA: TGTGCCAGCAGTTTATCGGGCCCGGCGGGCTATGGCTACACCTTC. This sequence encodes CASSLSGPAGYGYTF.

CDR3 region: CASSSADSDSPLHF. CDR3 bases: TGTGCCAGCAGCAGTGCGGATTCGGATTCACCCCTCCACTTT. This sequence joins TRBV4-2 and TRBJ1-6; D gene ambiguous. The CDR3 has 14 amino acids. With 5 bases removed from V and 8 bases from J, the gap between germline ends came to 13 bases. From germline, CDR1 is LGHNA and CDR2 YNFKEQ.

This chain connects TRBV27 to TRBJ2-7; 7 bases are a match to TRBD2. Per germline, CDR1 MNHEY and CDR2 SMNVEV (reference sequence). The CDR3 is 15 amino acids. J lost 3 bases, V lost 6 bases, and 11 bases had no gene match. DNA for the CDR3: TGTGCCAGCAGGCACAGGCTAGCGGAAATCTACGAGCAGTACTTC. Amino acids: CASRHRLAEIYEQYF.